The present T cell receptor (beta chain) was sequenced within a study of T cell responses to AZD1222 COVID-19 vaccine. Findings and caveats of the study: Spike-spanning, vaccine-associated CD4 TCRs were dominant at 160-218 and 743-854. Reports indicate that nearly half of spike-specific TCRs are directed at unmutated variant regions. Spike-specific TCR breadth and depth went up after people got two AZD1222 doses. The donor cohort was predominantly white British with a female majority, and clonal diversity may have been underestimated.

Clones were read by immunoSEQ multiplex PCR, and TCRdb kept only the in-frame ones, dropping some. The table has 150,000 or so clones, 85% to 90% seen once; the top ten hold 1.5% to 2%. With regard to this clone: Its specificity is unknown.

The V gene's germline CDR1 is DFQATT and CDR2 SNEGSKA (reference sequence). V lost 3 bases and J 1 base, leaving 9 bases between the germline ends. This CDR3 comprises 14 residues. The clonotype comes from an adult in good health. This chain links TRBV20-1 with TRBJ2-2; no firm D call. Sequencing used peripheral blood, obtained on day 0 of AZD1222 vaccination. CDR3 sequence (DNA): TGCAGTGCTAGTCCGGTACAGAACACCGGGGAGCTGTTTTTT. This codes for CSASPVQNTGELFF.